This passage covers 13 T cell receptor beta chains from one sample sequenced in a study of T cell responses to AZD1222 COVID-19 vaccine. The repertoire was sequenced with immunoSEQ multiplex PCR; TCRdb's copy has only in-frame clones and lacks some. The data hold 90,000 to 140,000 clones, with roughly nine tenths observed a single time. The sequenced sample was peripheral blood, obtained 28 days after the second AZD1222 dose. Receptors originate from an adult who received the AZD1222 COVID-19 vaccine.

The V call is TRBV9, the J call TRBJ1-2; D gene ambiguous. Trimming took off 0 bases at V and 7 bases at J, with 10 bases between the two ends. Per germline, CDR1 SGDLS and CDR2 YYNGEE. The length of the CDR3 is 13 residues. CDR3 nucleotide sequence: TGTGCCAGCAGCGTAGGGGGAGGATTTGGCTACACCTTC. It translates to CASSVGGGFGYTF.

The chain carries TRBV7-6 and TRBJ2-5; D may be TRBD2 (6 bases). Germline-derived CDR1 and CDR2 are SGHVS and FNYEAQ. V was pared by 0 bases and J by 4 bases, with 15 bases between. CDR3 size: 16 residues. The CDR3 spells CASSLAGTYGGETQYF. In DNA, the CDR3 is TGTGCCAGCAGCTTAGCCGGGACGTACGGGGGAGAGACCCAGTACTTC. Complete variable domain (other parts from reference TRBV7-6 and TRBJ2-5): GAGVSQSPRYKVTKRGQDVALRCDPISGHVSLYWYRQALGQGPEFLTYFNYEAQQDKSGLPNDRFSAERPEGSISTLTIQRTEQRDSAMYRCASSLAGTYGGETQYFGPGTRLLVL.

There are a few counts of this clone. V usage is TRBV4-2 and J usage is TRBJ1-2, with D tentatively TRBD1 (6 bases). Trimming took off 0 bases at V and 8 bases at J, with 16 bases between the two ends. The CDR3 has 15 amino acids. CDR1 is LGHNA and CDR2 is YNFKEQ in the germline V gene. CDR3 region: CASSQDYPGVGGYTF. Written as DNA, the CDR3 is TGTGCCAGCAGCCAAGATTACCCAGGGGTAGGAGGCTACACCTTC.

This rearrangement joins TRBV28 to TRBJ2-5; 14 nucleotides line up with TRBD2. The CDR3 totals 19 residues. After removal of 3 bases from V and 5 bases from J, the junction contained 14 bases not matched to a gene. From germline, CDR1 is MDHEN and CDR2 SYDVKM. This CDR3 is CASSFHLRGLAGVAETQYF. CDR3 DNA: TGTGCCAGCAGTTTCCACCTGAGGGGACTAGCGGGAGTAGCGGAGACCCAGTACTTC.

The rearrangement links TRBV24-1 to TRBJ1-1; D ambiguous. The germline gives CDR1 KGHDR, CDR2 SFDVKD. This CDR3 has 14 amino acids. V gave up 4 bases and J gave up 6 bases, with 14 bases separating them. The CDR3 coding sequence is TGTGCCACCAGTGACACCGGGAGCCGTCCTGAAGCTTTCTTT. Its protein product is CATSDTGSRPEAFF.

The genes are TRBV28 and TRBJ1-3, with TRBD1 identical over 9 bases. The V gene's germline CDR1 is MDHEN and CDR2 SYDVKM. The CDR3 has 14 residues. J lost 5 bases, V lost 6 bases, and 5 bases had no gene match. The DNA of the CDR3 is TGTGCCAGCAGGGAGACAGGGGGGAGAAACACCATATATTTT. It specifies CASRETGGRNTIYF.

The J gene is TRBJ2-7, the V gene TRBV10-3; the D gene is possibly TRBD2 (6 bases). V was trimmed by 2 bases and J by 3 bases, leaving 17 bases between them. The V gene's germline CDR1 is ENHRY and CDR2 SYGVKD. The CDR3 length is 16 residues. CDR3 in DNA: TGTGCCATCAGTGAGGGAGGGCACGGGAGCGGCTACGAGCAGTACTTC. Translation gives CAISEGGHGSGYEQYF.

With respect to this clone: One end of the junction does not line up with germline, which may come from a read error. The chain links TRBV7-9 to TRBJ2-2, with 12 bases lining up with TRBD1. This CDR3 spans 14 amino acids. CDR1 is SEHNR, CDR2 FQNEAQ, per germline (reference sequence). The CDR3 here is CFSWGQGATGELFF. Here the CDR3 DNA reads TGCTTTTCGTGGGGACAGGGGGCCACCGGGGAGCTGTTTTTT.

The J gene is TRBJ2-7, the V gene TRBV12-3 or TRBV12-4; D is possibly TRBD1 (6 bases). V was pared by 7 bases and J by 6 bases, with 16 bases between. CDR3 length: 13 amino acids. CDR3 in DNA: TGTGCCAGCACTAAACAGGGTATCGGCGAGCAGTACTTC. This codes for CASTKQGIGEQYF.

This clone turned up a few times. The rearrangement links TRBV10-3 to TRBJ2-1; 13 positions match TRBD2. The CDR3 runs to 22 residues. Unmatched junction bases numbered 20, after V lost 6 bases and J lost 0 bases. Germline V gives CDR1 ENHRY, CDR2 SYGVKD. This CDR3 reads CAISSWTSGSGPRMSSYNEQFF. Written as DNA, the CDR3 is TGTGCCATCAGCTCTTGGACTAGCGGGAGCGGTCCCCGGATGAGCTCCTACAATGAGCAGTTCTTC.

V usage is TRBV11-2 and J usage is TRBJ1-4; possible D gene TRBD1, 6 bases. Germline V gives CDR1 SGHAT, CDR2 FQNNGV. CDR3 size: 14 residues. Trimming removed 3 bases from V and 5 bases from J, with 10 bases in between. CDR3 amino acids: CASSFRDNNEKLFF. CDR3 sequence (DNA): TGTGCCAGCAGCTTCCGGGACAACAATGAAAAACTGTTTTTT.

The chain employs TRBV6-5 and TRBJ2-7; 7 bases map to TRBD1. V shed 7 bases and J 1 base; nucleotides not matched to a gene: 7. Per germline, CDR1 MNHEY and CDR2 SVGAGI. This CDR3 has 14 amino acids. The CDR3 bases are TGTGCCAGCACCTCCGGGACAGCGTCCTACGAGCAGTACTTC. It translates to CASTSGTASYEQYF.

The rearrangement joins TRBV5-1 to TRBJ2-1; TRBD1 matches at 12 bases. From germline, CDR1 is SGHRS and CDR2 YFSETQ. V lost 6 bases to trimming and J lost 8 bases; unmatched junction nucleotides: 12. This CDR3 contains 16 residues. CDR3 residues: CASTNPGTGGFDEQFF. The CDR3 coding sequence is TGCGCCAGCACAAATCCCGGGACAGGGGGCTTCGATGAGCAGTTCTTC.